These T cell receptor beta chains were read from a single sample in a study of blood T cell repertoires in COVID-19. Using immunoSEQ multiplex PCR, the repertoire was profiled, and TCRdb retains in-frame clones only, with some absent. Of around 78,000 clones in the sample, roughly 80% were seen once. Sequencing was carried out using peripheral blood. The receptors originated from a human donor in a cohort sampled during active COVID-19. Each CDR3 is given with its conserved first and last residue. Each record gives: D gene, CDR3 length, V gene, clone size, J gene, CDR3 DNA, CDR3 protein. A D gene is named only where the DNA matches it firmly. Size is stated for part of the rows, as once, few or many counts, or as a class when the clone is expanded.

TRBD1,13,TRBV11-3,NA,TRBJ1-1,TGTGCCAGCAGCTTAGGCACAGGGGAAGAAGCTTTCTTT,CASSLGTGEEAFF
NA,15,TRBV6-4,once,TRBJ2-7,TGTGCCAGCAGTGACCCTCCCAGGGTCCCCTACGAGCAGTACTTC,CASSDPPRVPYEQYF
TRBD1,12,TRBV6-5,NA,TRBJ1-4,TGTGCCAGCGGGCGGGCAGGGGGAAAACTGTTTTTT,CASGRAGGKLFF
NA,17,TRBV27,NA,TRBJ2-6,TGTGCCAGCAGGCGCGGGACGGTGGCCTCTGGGGCCAACGTCCTGACTTTC,CASRRGTVASGANVLTF
NA,11,TRBV4-1,once,TRBJ1-2,TGCGCCAGCAGCCACAGTGGCGGCTACACCTTC,CASSHSGGYTF
TRBD1,11,TRBV3-1/TRBV3-2,NA,TRBJ1-1,TGTGCCAGCAGCCCTGGACAGGGGGCTTTCTTT,CASSPGQGAFF
NA,13,TRBV29-1,NA,TRBJ1-1,TGCAGCGTTGCAGGGGCATTTGACAATGAAGCTTTCTTT,CSVAGAFDNEAFF
TRBD1,15,TRBV6-5,NA,TRBJ1-2,TGTGCCAGCAGAGACGGGACAGCCACAGGCTATGGCTACACCTTC,CASRDGTATGYGYTF
NA,13,TRBV12-5,NA,TRBJ1-1,TGTGCTAGTGGTTCCCCCCCTTACACTGAAGCTTTCTTT,CASGSPPYTEAFF
NA,12,TRBV3-1/TRBV3-2,NA,TRBJ1-1,TGTGCCAGCAGCGAAGGACTACAAGGGGGTTTCTTT,CASSEGLQGGFF
NA,15,TRBV9,NA,TRBJ2-3,TGTGCCAGCAGCGTAGAAGGGGATGGGACAGATACGCAGTATTTT,CASSVEGDGTDTQYF
TRBD1,15,TRBV19,NA,TRBJ1-6,TGTGCCAGTACAAAGAGGGACAGGAATTTTTCACCCCTCCACTTT,CASTKRDRNFSPLHF
NA,14,TRBV7-2,once,TRBJ2-5,TGTGCCAGCAGCTTTGGAGGGGCGGAGGAGACCCAGTACTTC,CASSFGGAEETQYF
TRBD1,14,TRBV2,NA,TRBJ1-5,TGTGCCACCACCGGGACAGGTCCGGATCAGCCCCAGCATTTT,CATTGTGPDQPQHF
NA,15,TRBV13,NA,TRBJ1-1,TGTGCCAGCAGCTTAAGCAGGGCGGTCCGCACTGAAGCTTTCTTT,CASSLSRAVRTEAFF
NA,13,TRBV6-2/TRBV6-3,NA,TRBJ2-5,TGTGCCAGCAGTTACTCGCTACAGGACACCCAGTACTTC,CASSYSLQDTQYF
NA,19,TRBV5-1,NA,TRBJ1-6,TGCGCCAGCAGCTTCCTTCCCCCCGGACAGAGCTCCTATAATTCACCCCTCCACTTT,CASSFLPPGQSSYNSPLHF
NA,16,TRBV29-1,NA,TRBJ1-2,TGCAGCGGAGGACCGGGACATCAGTCCGTGGGCTATGGCTACACCTTC,CSGGPGHQSVGYGYTF
NA,15,TRBV25-1,NA,TRBJ1-3,TGTGCCAGCAGTCTTGTCGGGGTTTGGGGAAACACCATATATTTT,CASSLVGVWGNTIYF
NA,15,TRBV19,NA,TRBJ2-7,TGTGCCAGTAGTATAGCGGCTAGCGAATCCTACGAGCAGTACTTC,CASSIAASESYEQYF
TRBD1,12,TRBV6-2/TRBV6-3,NA,TRBJ2-1,TGTGCCAGCAGTTACTTCGACAGGGGAAAGTTCTTC,CASSYFDRGKFF
NA,15,TRBV5-1,NA,TRBJ1-1,TGCGCCAGCAGCTTGGGGATCGGGGGAACCGCTGAAGCTTTCTTT,CASSLGIGGTAEAFF
NA,14,TRBV7-8,NA,TRBJ2-7,TGTGCCAGCAGCTTCCGACAGGCGTTCTACGAGCAGTACTTC,CASSFRQAFYEQYF
TRBD1,16,TRBV6-1,NA,TRBJ1-2,TGTGCCAGCAGTGAATGGGGCGACAGGGGGTTCGATGGCTACACCTTC,CASSEWGDRGFDGYTF
NA,13,TRBV5-1,NA,TRBJ1-6,TGCGCCAGCAGCTTGGAGCCGGACTCGCCCCTCCACTTT,CASSLEPDSPLHF
NA,14,TRBV11-3,NA,TRBJ2-1,TGTGCCAGCAGCCCCCGTAACTCCTACAATGAGCAGTTCTTC,CASSPRNSYNEQFF
TRBD1,16,TRBV30,NA,TRBJ1-5,TGTGCCTATGCGGACAGGGGATTTCTTAGCAATCAGCCCCAGCATTTT,CAYADRGFLSNQPQHF
NA,14,TRBV2,few,TRBJ1-2,TGTGCCAGCAGTGAAATACGTTCGCGCTATGGCTACACCTTC,CASSEIRSRYGYTF
TRBD1,14,TRBV7-8,NA,TRBJ2-1,TGTGCCAGCAGCTGGACAGGGCCAGTCGATGAGCAGTTCTTC,CASSWTGPVDEQFF
NA,12,TRBV12-3/TRBV12-4,NA,TRBJ1-2,TGTGCCAGCAGTTTAAGGGGCTATGGCTACACCTTC,CASSLRGYGYTF
NA,14,TRBV6-1,NA,TRBJ2-3,TGTGCCAGCAGTGACAGGGTGAGCACAGATACGCAGTATTTT,CASSDRVSTDTQYF
TRBD1,14,TRBV7-8,few,TRBJ2-7,TGTGCCAGCAGCTTAGGGACAGGGGGGAAGGAGCAGTACTTC,CASSLGTGGKEQYF
NA,15,TRBV5-1,NA,TRBJ1-1,TGCGCCAGCAGCACACAGGGTTTTAAGGACACTGAAGCTTTCTTT,CASSTQGFKDTEAFF
NA,17,TRBV7-9,few,TRBJ1-1,TGTGCCAGCAGTCGTTTCCCAGGGCGTCTTCCGAACACTGAAGCTTTCTTT,CASSRFPGRLPNTEAFF
NA,11,TRBV20-1,NA,TRBJ1-2,TGCAGTGCTAGAGATTCATATGGCTACACCTTC,CSARDSYGYTF
TRBD1,17,TRBV19,NA,TRBJ2-3,TGTGCCAGTAGCAGTTTTGGGTTTGGGACAGACACAGATACGCAGTATTTT,CASSSFGFGTDTDTQYF
NA,15,TRBV30,once,TRBJ1-5,TGTGCCTGGAGTGTTGGGGAGGGTAGGGGTAAGCCCCAGCATTTT,CAWSVGEGRGKPQHF
NA,14,TRBV5-1,NA,TRBJ2-5,TGCGCCAGCAGCCCCACTTGGGGGCAAGGGACCCAGTACTTC,CASSPTWGQGTQYF
TRBD1,15,TRBV7-2,NA,TRBJ1-5,TGTGCCAGCAGCTATGGGACAGCTGCCGTACAGCCCCAGCATTTT,CASSYGTAAVQPQHF
TRBD2,12,TRBV30,NA,TRBJ2-7,TGTGCCACACTAGCGGGGGGCTACGAGCAGTACTTC,CATLAGGYEQYF
NA,13,TRBV19,NA,TRBJ2-2,TGTGCCAGTAGAACTACAGGCACCGGGGAGCTGTTTTTT,CASRTTGTGELFF
NA,15,TRBV4-3,few,TRBJ2-7,TGCGCCAGCAGCTCCCGGGGGGCCGGGTCAGACGAGCAGTACTTC,CASSSRGAGSDEQYF
TRBD2,15,TRBV7-2,NA,TRBJ2-7,TGTGCCAGCAGCTTAGATCCTAGCGGGACCTACGAGCAGTACTTC,CASSLDPSGTYEQYF
NA,12,TRBV11-2,NA,TRBJ2-1,TGTGCCAGCAGCTCAGGGGTGAATGAGCAGTTCTTC,CASSSGVNEQFF
TRBD2,14,TRBV5-5,NA,TRBJ2-3,TGTGCCAGCAGCTTGCGGACTAGTATAGATACGCAGTATTTT,CASSLRTSIDTQYF
NA,16,TRBV6-5,NA,TRBJ1-2,TGTGCCAGCAGTTCAACTGCGGGACGCTTGGGGCCTGGCTACACCTTC,CASSSTAGRLGPGYTF
NA,11,TRBV2,NA,TRBJ2-7,TGTGCCAGCAGTGGCCGGTACGAGCAGTACTTC,CASSGRYEQYF
NA,14,TRBV19,NA,TRBJ2-5,TGTGCCAGTAGGGGGCGGGGAGACCAAGAGACCCAGTACTTC,CASRGRGDQETQYF
TRBD2,15,TRBV19,few,TRBJ2-3,TGTGCCAGTAGTGGCGGGGGGCTCATCACAGATACGCAGTATTTT,CASSGGGLITDTQYF
NA,15,TRBV4-3,NA,TRBJ1-5,TGCGCCAGCAGCCAAGATTTAGATAGCAATCAGCCCCAGCATTTT,CASSQDLDSNQPQHF
TRBD1,11,TRBV2,NA,TRBJ1-1,TGTGCCAGCAGTCGACAGGGAGAAGCTTTCTTT,CASSRQGEAFF
TRBD2,18,TRBV6-6,NA,TRBJ2-7,TGTGCCAGCCGTCGATTTGGACTAGCGGGGCGACCCCCCTACGAGCAGTACTTC,CASRRFGLAGRPPYEQYF
NA,12,TRBV3-1/TRBV3-2,NA,TRBJ1-2,TGTGCCTGCGGACAGACTAACTATGGCTACACCTTC,CACGQTNYGYTF